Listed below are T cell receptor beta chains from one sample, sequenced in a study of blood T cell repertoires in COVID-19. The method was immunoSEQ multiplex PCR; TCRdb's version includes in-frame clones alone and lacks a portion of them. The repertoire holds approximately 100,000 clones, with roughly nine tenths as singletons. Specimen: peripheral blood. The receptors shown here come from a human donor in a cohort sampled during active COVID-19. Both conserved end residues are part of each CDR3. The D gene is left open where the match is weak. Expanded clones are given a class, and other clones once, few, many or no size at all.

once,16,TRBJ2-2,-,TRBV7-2,CASSLVGMGGTGELFF,TGTGCCAGCAGCTTAGTAGGCATGGGGGGCACCGGGGAGCTGTTTTTT
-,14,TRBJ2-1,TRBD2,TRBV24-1,CATVGGDSYNEQFF,TGTGCCACCGTGGGGGGGGACTCCTACAATGAGCAGTTCTTC
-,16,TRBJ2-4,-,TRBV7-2,CASSPGGAPAKNIQYF,TGTGCCAGCAGCCCCGGTGGAGCTCCGGCCAAAAACATTCAGTACTTC
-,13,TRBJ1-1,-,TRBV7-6,CASSEGLNTEAFF,TGTGCCAGCAGCGAGGGCTTAAACACTGAAGCTTTCTTT
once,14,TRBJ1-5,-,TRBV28,CASSWRGSNQPQHF,TGTGCCAGCAGTTGGAGGGGTAGCAATCAGCCCCAGCATTTT
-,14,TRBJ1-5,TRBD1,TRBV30,CAWSAGTGNQPQHF,TGTGCCTGGAGTGCAGGGACAGGGAATCAGCCCCAGCATTTT
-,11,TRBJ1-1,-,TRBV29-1,CSSRMNTEAFF,TGCAGCTCCAGGATGAACACTGAAGCTTTCTTT
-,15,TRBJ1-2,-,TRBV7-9,CASSLVLAGDDGYTF,TGTGCCAGCAGCTTAGTTTTGGCAGGGGATGATGGCTACACCTTC
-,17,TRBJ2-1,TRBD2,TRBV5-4,CASSQTSGDMFDNEQFF,TGTGCCAGCAGCCAGACTAGCGGGGACATGTTTGACAATGAGCAGTTCTTC
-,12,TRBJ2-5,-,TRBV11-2,CASSRQDLTQYF,TGTGCCAGCAGCCGACAAGATTTGACCCAGTACTTC
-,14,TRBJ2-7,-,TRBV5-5,CASSLATGAYEQYF,TGTGCCAGCAGCTTGGCGACGGGAGCCTACGAGCAGTACTTC
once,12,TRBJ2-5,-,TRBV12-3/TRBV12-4,CASSTGEETQYF,TGTGCCAGCAGTACAGGAGAAGAGACCCAGTACTTC
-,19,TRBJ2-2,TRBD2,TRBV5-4,CASSLVGLAGGPRSGELFF,TGTGCCAGCAGCTTGGTAGGGCTAGCGGGGGGGCCAAGGTCCGGGGAGCTGTTTTTT
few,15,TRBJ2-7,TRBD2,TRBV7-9,CASSSPSGRAYEQYF,TGTGCCAGCAGCTCACCTAGCGGGAGGGCCTACGAGCAGTACTTC
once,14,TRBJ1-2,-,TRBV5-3,CARSWPPLNYGYTF,TGTGCCAGAAGCTGGCCCCCCCTTAACTATGGCTACACCTTC